Below are 7 T cell receptor beta chains sequenced from a single sample in a study of neurological immune-mediated disorders. TCRdb called the 5' RACE reads again in MiXCR, with one record for every CDR3 protein. The repertoire has more than 75,000 distinct CDR3 sequences, roughly 3.5% of them found once; the top ten carry 2.5% to 3%. Sequenced material: PBMCs. The receptors were sampled from a woman in her forties or fifties with multiple sclerosis.

This clonotype was counted many times. This rearrangement joins TRBV12-3 or TRBV12-4 to TRBJ1-6; D might be TRBD1 (6 bases). With 6 bases removed from V and 7 bases from J, the gap between germline ends came to 10 bases. The CDR3 runs 13 residues. The CDR3 region is CASRATGNSPLHF. The DNA of the CDR3 is TGTGCCAGCAGGGCTACAGGGAATTCACCCCTCCACTTT.

This clonotype was observed at least ten times. This CDR3 reads CASSLVGGSEAFF. CDR3 DNA sequence: TGTGCCAGCAGCCTGGTTGGGGGCAGTGAAGCTTTCTTT. V usage is TRBV5-6 and J usage is TRBJ1-1; weak D call: TRBD1 (6 bases). V lost 4 bases, J lost 7 bases, and 14 bases lay in between. CDR3 length: 13 amino acids. CDR1 and CDR2 from the germline V gene are SGHDT and YYEEEE.

This clonotype was counted many times. The chain couples TRBV12-3 or TRBV12-4 to TRBJ2-5; 8 bases align to TRBD2. Trimming took 5 bases from V and 4 from J; bases not matched to a gene: 15. This CDR3 is built from 17 residues. The DNA of the CDR3 is TGTGCCAGCAGTCGGGGACGAGCGGGGGCACATACAGAGACCCAGTACTTC. It is translated as CASSRGRAGAHTETQYF.

The table lists this clonotype with many counts. The J gene is TRBJ2-1, the V gene TRBV20-1; D unresolved. The germline CDR1 and CDR2 sequences are DFQATT and SNEGSKA (reference sequence). The CDR3 has 14 residues. V was trimmed by 2 bases and J by 4 bases, leaving 12 bases between them. The CDR3 DNA is TGCAGTGCTAGATGGTTGGGGTCATACAATGAGCAGTTCTTC. The encoded protein is CSARWLGSYNEQFF.

This clonotype has at least ten counts. The chain recombines TRBV29-1 with TRBJ2-1, with a weak D call TRBD2 (6 bases). This CDR3 has 12 amino acids. V shed 7 bases and J shed 4 bases, with 11 bases lying between them. Germline CDR1 and CDR2: SQVTM and ANQGSEA. The CDR3 region is CSGRREYNEQFF. CDR3 nucleotides: TGCAGCGGGAGGAGGGAATACAATGAGCAGTTCTTC.

Many counts were recorded for this clonotype. The chain recombines TRBV9 with TRBJ2-1; TRBD1 might be the D (6 bases). V dropped 2 bases and J dropped 9 bases, with 18 bases sitting between them. The germline gives CDR1 SGDLS, CDR2 YYNGEE. This CDR3 contains 15 residues. CDR3 coding DNA: TGTGCCAGCAGCGTGGTGCCAGGGGAGTTGGGTGAGCAGTTCTTC. Translated: CASSVVPGELGEQFF.

In this sample, this clonotype turned up many times. The chain employs TRBV6-2 or TRBV6-3 and TRBJ1-5; no clear D. The CDR3 contains 14 residues. Looked up from germline, CDR1 is MNHEY and CDR2 is SVGEGT. The V gene lost 7 bases and the J gene lost 5 bases, with 15 bases spanning the gap. The DNA of the CDR3 is TGTGCCAGCAACCGCCACCCCCCGGATCAGCCCCAGCATTTT. Its protein is CASNRHPPDQPQHF.